This T cell receptor beta chain comes out of a study of blood T cells in healthy people across ages. The second PCR ran roughly 6 to 11 cycles with a sample-barcoded 5' primer and J-beta primers. TCRdb passed the 5' RACE reads through MiXCR, listing each CDR3 protein once. The profile covers 1.5 million to 2 million distinct CDR3 sequences, with under 30% appearing a single time and 6.5% to 8.5% taken by the ten largest. The study's findings and limits: Compared with aged donors, long-lived donors showed fewer expanded clones, suggesting selection. Naive T cell percentage and TCR beta diversity correlated strongly.

Germline V CDR1 and CDR2: SEHNR, FQNEAQ (reference sequence). This CDR3 region has 14 residues. About this clonotype itself: The antigen is not known. A much larger clone differs by one base, so this may be a read error.

This TCR derives from a woman aged 25-40 years in good health. Source material: blood. The V call is TRBV7-9, the J call TRBJ2-7; 10 bases align to TRBD2. The CDR3 reads CGSSLSLAGDEQYF. The CDR3 nucleotides read TGTGGCAGCAGCTTAAGTCTAGCGGGAGACGAGCAGTACTTC.